Given below is one TCR beta chain in context. This sample was included in a study of T-cell reconstitution after alpha-beta-depleted transplantation in children. Unique molecular identifiers were built into the TCRbeta library. TCRdb reprocessed the PCR reads via MiXCR and lists one record per CDR3 protein. The data contain about 600,000 distinct CDR3 sequences, 10% of them singletons. Germline lookup yields CDR1 MDHEN and CDR2 SYDVKM. This CDR3 region has 18 residues. Trimming left V 6 bases short and J 0 bases short, with 18 bases between. This TCR was sampled from a human donor who donated a stem cell graft to a child with acute myeloid leukemia. Sample: PBMCs from the stem cell graft donor, taken from the stem cell graft. The V call is TRBV28, the J call TRBJ2-6; possibly TRBD1 for D (6 bases). CDR3 in amino acids: CASSQQGLGISGANVLTF. The CDR3 DNA reads as TGTGCCAGCAGCCAACAGGGTCTAGGTATCTCTGGGGCCAACGTCCTGACTTTC. The full variable domain, in which reference TRBV28 and TRBJ2-6 provide the parts outside the CDR3, is DVKVTQSSRYLVKRTGEKVFLECVQDMDHENMFWYRQDPGLGLRLIYFSYDVKMKEKGDIPEGYSVSREKKERFSLILESASTNQTSMYLCASSQQGLGISGANVLTFGAGSRLTVL.